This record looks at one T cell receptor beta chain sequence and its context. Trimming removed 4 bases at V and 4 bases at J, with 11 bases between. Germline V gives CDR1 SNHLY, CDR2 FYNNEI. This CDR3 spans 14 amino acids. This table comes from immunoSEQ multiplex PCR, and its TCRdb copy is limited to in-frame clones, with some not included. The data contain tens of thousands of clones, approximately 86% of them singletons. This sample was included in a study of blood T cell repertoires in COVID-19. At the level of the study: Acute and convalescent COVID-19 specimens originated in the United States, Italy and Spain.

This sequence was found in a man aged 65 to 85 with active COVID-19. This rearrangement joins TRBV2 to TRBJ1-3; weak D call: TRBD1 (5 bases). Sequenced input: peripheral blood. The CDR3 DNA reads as TGTGCCAGCAGTGCGGGGGAGGCGGGAAACACCATATATTTT. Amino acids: CASSAGEAGNTIYF.